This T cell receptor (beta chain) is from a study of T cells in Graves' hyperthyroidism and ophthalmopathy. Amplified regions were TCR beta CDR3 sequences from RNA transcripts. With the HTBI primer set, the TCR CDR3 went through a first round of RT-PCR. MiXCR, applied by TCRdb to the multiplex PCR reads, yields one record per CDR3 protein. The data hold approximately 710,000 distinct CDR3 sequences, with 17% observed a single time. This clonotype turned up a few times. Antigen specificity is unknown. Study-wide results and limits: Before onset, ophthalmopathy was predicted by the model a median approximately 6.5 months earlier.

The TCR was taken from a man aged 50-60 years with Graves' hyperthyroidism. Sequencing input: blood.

The DNA for the CDR3 is TGTGCCAGCAGCCCCAGGACAGACTATGAAAAACTGTTTTTT. Encoded protein: CASSPRTDYEKLFF. The chain combines TRBV7-9 with TRBJ1-4; D possibly corresponds to TRBD1 (6 bases). CDR1 is SEHNR, CDR2 FQNEAQ, per germline (reference sequence). Trimming pared 5 bases from V and 6 bases from J, leaving 13 bases between. This CDR3 region has 14 residues.